This T cell receptor (beta chain) is from a study of shared clonotypes between healthy human individuals. Clones were sequenced by immunoSEQ multiplex PCR, and TCRdb holds only the in-frame ones, with some missing. The sample lists about 2 million clones; 85% to 95% were seen once. The CDR3 has 14 residues if both end residues are counted. From germline, CDR1 is SGHDT and CDR2 YYEEEE. As for this clone: The CDR3 end shows no conserved phenylalanine or tryptophan, and so a read error is likely. No DNA is shown, since the ends of the CDR3 on it are uncertain; the CDR3 is the one TCRdb lists.

This chain uses TRBV5-6 with TRBJ2-4; the table names TRBD1, a call not compared with the DNA. Sequenced material: naive CD4+ T cells sorted from blood. Regarding subset: CD45RA+ positively selected. The sequence derives from a young man in good health. This chain's CDR3 is CASSLGQGIRQAVQ.